Described below is a single T cell receptor beta chain sequence and its context. The antigen remains unidentified. Other DNA sequences in this specimen translate into the identical CDR3. This specimen belongs to a study of T cell responses to AZD1222 COVID-19 vaccine. Findings and caveats of the study: Compared with day 0, the breadth and depth of the Spike-specific TCR repertoire rose significantly after two doses of AZD1222.

Combined were second doses at about 4 or about 12 weeks. Sequencing used immunoSEQ multiplex PCR; TCRdb keeps in-frame clones, though not all of them. The sample has about 86,000 clones, roughly 90% seen once; the top ten hold roughly an eighth. This CDR3 is 14 amino acids long. Germline V gene lookup returns CDR1 SGHRS and CDR2 YFSETQ. V was cut by 0 bases and J by 5 bases, with 11 bases left in between. This TCR came from an adult who received the AZD1222 COVID-19 vaccine. Here the sequenced sample was peripheral blood, taken 28 days after the second AZD1222 dose. The J gene is TRBJ1-1, the V gene TRBV5-1; the D gene is possibly TRBD1 (6 bases). CDR3 region: CASSLAGGYTEAFF. CDR3 DNA sequence: TGCGCCAGCAGCTTGGCGGGGGGCTATACTGAAGCTTTCTTT.